One sample yielded the 27 T cell receptor beta chains listed below, sequenced in a study of OX40 agonist ivuxolimab in advanced cancers. Assay: immunoSEQ multiplex PCR; the TCRdb copy retains only in-frame clones and omits some. Of tens of thousands of clones in the sample, around 79% are singletons; the top ten hold roughly 5.8%. The source was CD4+ or CD8+ T cells sorted from blood, collected in a trial of the OX40 agonist ivuxolimab. The receptors stem from an adult with an advanced solid tumor such as melanoma, head and neck, liver or kidney cancer.

This clone has only a few counts. V gene TRBV6-5 combines with J gene TRBJ1-5; D is unresolved. The V end lost 0 bases, the J end lost 3 bases, and 3 bases lay between the germline ends. Germline loops: CDR1 MNHEY, CDR2 SVGAGI. CDR3 length: 13 residues. In DNA form, the CDR3 reads TGTGCCAGCAGTTACTCATTCAATCAGCCCCAGCATTTT. Protein sequence: CASSYSFNQPQHF.

The chain links TRBV7-3 to TRBJ2-3, with D possibly called TRBD1 or TRBD2 (5 bases each). In germline, CDR1 is SGHTA, CDR2 FQGTGA. V was pared by 5 bases and J by 5 bases, with 17 bases between. The CDR3 covers 15 residues. CDR3 sequence reads: CASSPWDPGRDTQYF. The CDR3 DNA reads as TGTGCCAGCAGCCCCTGGGACCCAGGAAGAGATACGCAGTATTTT.

This chain links TRBV11-2 with TRBJ1-1; D call uncertain. The germline V and J ends were trimmed by 1 base and 1 base, with 7 bases remaining between them. Germline V gives CDR1 SGHAT, CDR2 FQNNGV. The CDR3 has 14 residues. CDR3 loop: CASSLGQANTEAFF. The CDR3 DNA reads TGTGCCAGCAGCTTAGGGCAGGCGAACACTGAAGCTTTCTTT.

This chain uses TRBV5-6 with TRBJ2-5; the D is unclear. V was trimmed by 1 base and J by 2 bases, leaving 6 bases between them. Germline V gene data show CDR1 as SGHDT and CDR2 as YYEEEE. The CDR3 consists of 13 residues. The CDR3 sequence is CASSLSMQETQYF. The CDR3 region has the DNA TGTGCCAGCAGCTTGTCCATGCAAGAGACCCAGTACTTC.

The chain recombines TRBV11-2 with TRBJ2-7; weak D call: TRBD1 (6 bases). CDR1 is SGHAT, CDR2 FQNNGV, per germline. This CDR3 has 13 residues. Trimming removed 5 bases at V and 3 bases at J, with 11 bases between. This CDR3 reads CASSLGGDYEQYF. The CDR3 DNA is TGTGCCAGCAGCCTAGGGGGTGACTACGAGCAGTACTTC. Using reference TRBV11-2 and TRBJ2-7 for the parts outside the CDR3, the full variable domain is EAGVAQSPRYKIIEKRQSVAFWCNPISGHATLYWYQQILGQGPKLLIQFQNNGVVDDSQLPKDRFSAERLKGVDSTLKIQPAKLEDSAVYLCASSLGGDYEQYFGPGTRLTVT.

J is TRBJ2-3 and V is TRBV4-1; 16 bases align to TRBD2. The ends lost 4 bases at V and 1 base at J; junction bases unmatched: 5. This CDR3 contains 18 residues. Germline V gene lookup returns CDR1 MGHRA and CDR2 YSYEKL. CDR3 in amino acids: CASSPGLAGGKGTDTQYF. In nucleotides, the CDR3 is TGCGCCAGCAGCCCGGGACTAGCGGGAGGGAAGGGCACAGATACGCAGTATTTT.

V gene TRBV18 combines with J gene TRBJ2-7, with 7 bases identical to TRBD2. There are 13 residues in the CDR3. V was clipped by 3 bases and J by 4 bases; unmatched bases: 3. Germline V gene data show CDR1 as KGHSH and CDR2 as LQKENI. CDR3 coding DNA: TGTGCCAGCTCACCCTCGGGACTATACGAGCAGTACTTC. Translating it yields CASSPSGLYEQYF.

The chain is built from TRBV7-6 and TRBJ2-7; perhaps TRBD2 as D (6 bases). The germline V gene has CDR1 SGHVS and CDR2 FNYEAQ. The CDR3 spans 14 residues. Trimming took off 5 bases at V and 3 bases at J, with 14 bases between the two ends. The CDR3 loop reads CASSPAGLLYEQYF. As DNA, the CDR3 is TGTGCCAGCAGCCCAGCCGGACTACTCTACGAGCAGTACTTC.

This clone was seen once. The chain has TRBV15 and TRBJ1-6, with D possibly TRBD1 on 5 matching bases. The CDR3 runs 15 residues. The V end was cut by 0 bases, the J end by 8 bases, with 11 bases between. CDR1 and CDR2 from the germline V gene are LNHNV and YYDKDF (reference sequence). CDR3 loop: CATSRDRGEDSPLHF. In DNA, the CDR3 is TGTGCCACCAGCAGAGATAGAGGGGAGGATTCACCCCTCCACTTT.

The chain recombines TRBV6-1 with TRBJ1-4, with D hard to call. Germline values: CDR1 MNHNS, CDR2 SASEGT. V lost 1 base to trimming and J lost 3 bases, with 6 bases between them. The CDR3 is made up of 14 amino acids. As DNA, the CDR3 is TGTGCCAGCAGTGAAGGACACGCTAATGAAAAACTGTTTTTT. Protein sequence: CASSEGHANEKLFF.

The V and J genes are TRBV4-2 and TRBJ1-2; D ambiguous. This CDR3 region has 16 residues. The V gene's germline CDR1 is LGHNA and CDR2 YNFKEQ. V lost 0 bases and J 0 bases, leaving 11 bases between the germline ends. The CDR3 spells CASSQDLSAANYGYTF. Here the CDR3 DNA reads TGTGCCAGCAGCCAAGATTTGAGTGCTGCTAACTATGGCTACACCTTC.

This clone turned up a few times. This sequence joins TRBV6-6 and TRBJ2-3, with 10 bases identical to TRBD1. J was trimmed by 0 bases and V by 11 bases; bases with no gene match: 8. CDR3 length equals 15 residues. Germline lookup yields CDR1 MNHNY and CDR2 SVGAGI (reference sequence). Here the CDR3 reads CAARDRGGSTDTQYF. For the CDR3, the DNA is TGTGCCGCCCGGGACAGGGGAGGTAGCACAGATACGCAGTATTTT.

The table lists this clone with a few counts. This sequence joins TRBV4-2 and TRBJ2-7; D is uncertain. With 1 base removed from V and 3 bases from J, the gap between germline ends came to 7 bases. The germline CDR1 and CDR2 sequences are LGHNA and YNFKEQ. The CDR3 contains 13 residues. CDR3 residues: CASSQAEHYEQYF. The CDR3 DNA sequence: TGTGCCAGCAGCCAAGCGGAACACTACGAGCAGTACTTC.

The rearrangement links TRBV7-9 to TRBJ1-5; D is ambiguous. Trimming stripped 5 bases from V and 5 bases from J, with 16 bases between. Looked up from germline, CDR1 is SEHNR and CDR2 is FQNEAQ (reference sequence). The CDR3 spans 15 residues. Here the CDR3 DNA reads TGTGCCAGCAGCGCAAAGGGCCTCCCCGATCAGCCCCAGCATTTT. It translates to CASSAKGLPDQPQHF.

CDR3 DNA: TGTGCCAGCAGCCAGTACTCCGGGGCCACTAATCAGCCCCAGCATTTT. Translation gives CASSQYSGATNQPQHF. The chain has TRBV14 and TRBJ1-5, with D maybe TRBD1 (5 bases). V lost 3 bases and J 4 bases, leaving 16 bases between the germline ends. Germline CDR1 reads SGHDN; CDR2 reads FVKESK. There are 16 residues in the CDR3.

V gene TRBV6-6 combines with J gene TRBJ2-1; TRBD1 aligns across 8 bases. Germline V gene lookup returns CDR1 MNHNY and CDR2 SVGAGI (reference sequence). The CDR3 is 13 amino acids. Trimming took 7 bases from V and 2 from J; bases not matched to a gene: 1. CDR3 in amino acids: CASKQGAYNEQFF. The CDR3 DNA reads as TGTGCCAGCAAACAGGGGGCCTACAATGAGCAGTTCTTC.

This sequence joins TRBV28 and TRBJ2-7; 11 bases fit TRBD2. V trimming: 6 bases; J trimming: 3 bases; junction bases outside the gene matches: 4. The CDR3 extends over 14 amino acids. In germline, CDR1 is MDHEN, CDR2 SYDVKM. This CDR3 is CASSTGTSGYEQYV. The CDR3 DNA reads as TGTGCCAGCAGCACCGGGACTAGCGGCTACGAGCAGTACGTC.

The gene calls are TRBV6-5 and TRBJ1-3; D unclear. The CDR3 is 15 residues long. V lost 6 bases to trimming and J lost 0 bases, with 12 bases between them. CDR1 and CDR2 from the germline V gene are MNHEY and SVGAGI. CDR3 in amino acids: CASRVDWSSGNTIYF. In nucleotides, the CDR3 is TGTGCCAGCAGAGTTGACTGGAGCTCTGGAAACACCATATATTTT.

The chain employs TRBV4-1 and TRBJ2-5, with 7 bases matching TRBD2. The CDR3 length is 16 residues. The germline gives CDR1 MGHRA, CDR2 YSYEKL. J gave up 5 bases and V 4 bases, and 13 bases lay outside the gene matches. The CDR3: CASSRGNGGTAETQYF. CDR3 bases: TGCGCCAGCAGCCGCGGTAACGGGGGGACCGCGGAGACCCAGTACTTC.

This chain connects TRBV7-9 to TRBJ2-4; 7 bases line up with TRBD2. This CDR3 spans 15 amino acids. The germline gives CDR1 SEHNR, CDR2 FQNEAQ (reference sequence). J gave up 6 bases and V 5 bases, and 10 bases lay outside the gene matches. CDR3 sequence (DNA): TGTGCCAGCAGCCAGACCTTGGGGGGGACAAACATTCAGTACTTC. Amino acid sequence: CASSQTLGGTNIQYF.

V is TRBV7-9 and J is TRBJ1-1, with a weak D call TRBD1 (5 bases). V shed 3 bases and J shed 7 bases, with 15 bases lying between them. CDR1 is SEHNR, CDR2 FQNEAQ, per germline (reference sequence). CDR3 length: 14 amino acids. The CDR3 DNA follows: TGTGCCAGCAGCTTTTCGGCGGGGCTAGGTGAAGCTTTCTTT. Translated, it gives CASSFSAGLGEAFF.

V usage is TRBV27 and J usage is TRBJ1-2, with unresolved D. There are 16 residues in the CDR3. Germline-derived CDR1 and CDR2 are MNHEY and SMNVEV (reference sequence). Between the trimmed V and J ends, which lost 4 bases and 4 bases, there was a span of 19 bases. In DNA, the CDR3 is TGTGCCAGCAGTTCCAGTCCCGCAGTCTTGATCTATGGCTACACCTTC. It codes for CASSSSPAVLIYGYTF.

This chain connects TRBV28 to TRBJ2-3; a possible D gene is TRBD2 (6 bases). Germline V gene data show CDR1 as MDHEN and CDR2 as SYDVKM. This CDR3 contains 13 residues. Trimming took off 6 bases at V and 1 base at J, with 8 bases between the two ends. For the CDR3, the DNA is TGTGCCAGCAGCTGGGAGGGCACAGATACGCAGTATTTT. Translation: CASSWEGTDTQYF.

The chain is built from TRBV7-2 and TRBJ2-7; D might be TRBD2 (5 bases). The CDR3 consists of 17 residues. V was cut by 0 bases and J by 7 bases, with 22 bases left in between. Germline V gene lookup returns CDR1 SGHTA and CDR2 FQGNSA. CDR3 amino acids: CASSLAYMEVWSGEQYF. The CDR3 region has the DNA TGTGCCAGCAGCTTAGCGTATATGGAGGTCTGGTCTGGGGAGCAGTACTTC.

The gene calls are TRBV2 and TRBJ1-4, with TRBD1 matching over 7 bases. The CDR3 length is 16 residues. From germline, CDR1 is SNHLY and CDR2 FYNNEI. Trimming took 5 bases from V and 0 from J; bases not matched to a gene: 6. The CDR3 is CASSRTTGATNEKLFF. The CDR3 DNA follows: TGTGCCAGCAGTCGAACCACAGGGGCAACTAATGAAAAACTGTTTTTT.

The count of this clone is one. This chain uses TRBV30 with TRBJ2-7, with TRBD2 matching 8 bases. The CDR3 extends over 12 amino acids. Germline CDR1 reads GTSNPN; CDR2 reads SVGIG (reference sequence). Unmatched junction bases numbered 6, after V lost 7 bases and J lost 4 bases. CDR3 DNA: TGTGCCTCCAGACTAGCGTCGTACGAGCAGTACTTC. Residues: CASRLASYEQYF.

This clone was counted between two and nine times. This chain uses TRBV4-2 with TRBJ1-3; 7 bases fit TRBD1. Germline-derived CDR1 and CDR2 are LGHNA and YNFKEQ. This CDR3 spans 19 amino acids. With 0 bases clipped from V and 0 bases from J, the junction kept 11 bases outside the gene matches. Here the CDR3 reads CASSQERGQIVGSGNTIYF. The CDR3 nucleotides are TGTGCCAGCAGCCAAGAAAGGGGACAGATCGTTGGCTCTGGAAACACCATATATTTT.